The 23 T cell receptor beta chains in this list originate from one sample, sequenced in a study of T cells expressing NK-cell markers. TCRdb reanalyzed the 5' RACE reads, giving one entry per CDR3 protein sequence and no DNA. Its table lists under 500,000 distinct CDR3 sequences. Sequences were obtained from blood T cells: a sorted CD56 or NKG2C T cell subset, CD4+ or CD8+ T cells, or bulk PBMC T cells (not recorded which). The receptors originated from a woman between 18 and 70 years old in good health.

V is TRBV5-4 and J is TRBJ2-1; without DNA, the TCRdb call of TRBD2 cannot be checked. The CDR3 spans 16 residues. The V gene's germline CDR1 is SGHNT and CDR2 YYREEE (reference sequence). The CDR3 loop is CASSLALAGGGNEQFF. Variable domain in full (rest from reference TRBV5-4 and TRBJ2-1): ETGVTQSPTHLIKTRGQQVTLRCSSQSGHNTVSWYQQALGQGPQFIFQYYREEENGRGNFPPRFSGLQFPNYSSELNVNALELDDSALYLCASSLALAGGGNEQFFGPGTRLTVL.

J is TRBJ1-2 and V is TRBV5-6. Germline-derived CDR1 and CDR2 are SGHDT and YYEEEE. This CDR3 contains 14 residues. CDR3 sequence reads: CASSLVRQGHGYTF. Looking up the rest from reference TRBV5-6 and TRBJ1-2 gives the full variable domain: DAGVTQSPTHLIKTRGQQVTLRCSPKSGHDTVSWYQQALGQGPQFIFQYYEEEERQRGNFPDRFSGHQFPNYSSELNVNALLLGDSALYLCASSLVRQGHGYTFGSGTRLTVV.

The gene calls are TRBV20-1 and TRBJ2-5. CDR3 size: 15 residues. Germline CDR1 DFQATT, CDR2 SNEGSKA (reference sequence). The CDR3 is CSARDISSKTETQYF.

This chain uses TRBV6-5 with TRBJ2-7; the TRBD1 assignment by TCRdb is unverifiable without DNA. Germline assignment: CDR1 MNHEY and CDR2 SVGAGI. CDR3 length: 12 residues. The CDR3 here is CATGPGQWEQYF.

This chain connects TRBV27 to TRBJ2-1; lacking DNA, the TRBD2 call made by TCRdb goes unchecked. This CDR3 has 15 residues. Germline CDR1 is MNHEY and CDR2 is SMNVEV (reference sequence). The CDR3 sequence: CATAPGLAGYDEQFF.

The J gene is TRBJ2-5, the V gene TRBV14; absent DNA, TCRdb's TRBD1 call cannot be checked. The CDR3 contains 13 residues. Per the germline V gene, CDR1 is SGHDN and CDR2 is FVKESK. The CDR3: CASSVGVGWTQYF.

The CDR3 sequence: CATSRQIPSSYNEQFF. The chain carries TRBV15 and TRBJ2-1. This CDR3 is built from 16 residues. The germline V gene encodes CDR1 LNHNV and CDR2 YYDKDF (reference sequence).

This chain's CDR3 is CSVEVGLAETQYF. The chain couples TRBV29-1 to TRBJ2-5. CDR1 is SQVTM, CDR2 ANQGSEA, per germline. The CDR3 loop spans 13 amino acids.

The V call is TRBV6-5, the J call TRBJ2-2; TCRdb lists TRBD1, though no DNA is available to test this call. Germline CDR1 reads MNHEY; CDR2 reads SVGAGI. The length of the CDR3 is 15 residues. The CDR3 sequence: CASSSQGANTGELFF.

The rearrangement links TRBV19 to TRBJ1-2. This CDR3 is built from 15 residues. Germline V lookup: CDR1 LNHDA, CDR2 SQIVND (reference sequence). CDR3: CASQPRGSPNYGYTF.

V gene TRBV4-1 combines with J gene TRBJ2-1. Germline V lookup: CDR1 MGHRA, CDR2 YSYEKL. The CDR3 is 13 amino acids. CDR3 amino acids: CASSRGYYNEQFF.

The rearrangement uses TRBV10-3 and TRBJ2-5; as DNA is missing, the TRBD1 call by TCRdb cannot be tested. Per the germline V gene, CDR1 is ENHRY and CDR2 is SYGVKD. The length of the CDR3 is 13 residues. The CDR3 reads CATGQANQETQYF.

V usage is TRBV24-1 and J usage is TRBJ2-1; TCRdb designates TRBD1, a call that cannot be tested without DNA. The CDR3 runs to 14 residues. Looked up from germline, CDR1 is KGHDR and CDR2 is SFDVKD. This CDR3 reads CATSDPTGNNEQFF.

The chain uses TRBV29-1 and TRBJ1-1. From germline, CDR1 is SQVTM and CDR2 ANQGSEA. The CDR3 length is 11 residues. The CDR3 sequence: CSGALNTEAFF.

This chain links TRBV20-1 with TRBJ2-1; without DNA, the TCRdb call of TRBD2 cannot be checked. The germline CDR1 and CDR2 sequences are DFQATT and SNEGSKA (reference sequence). This CDR3 contains 17 residues. The CDR3 sequence: CSARGLASGRPRNEQFF.

The genes are TRBV7-2 and TRBJ1-1. The CDR3 has 15 residues. CDR1 SGHTA and CDR2 FQGNSA come from the germline V gene. CDR3 loop: CASSLDGRPNTEAFF.

The chain employs TRBV19 and TRBJ1-1; TCRdb's D gene call, TRBD1, goes unchecked for lack of DNA. Looked up from germline, CDR1 is LNHDA and CDR2 is SQIVND (reference sequence). The CDR3 runs 14 residues. CDR3 amino acids: CASSTNPGETEAFF.

The CDR3 sequence: CASSRNNQPQHF. The V call is TRBV12-3 or TRBV12-4, the J call TRBJ1-5. CDR3 length: 12 amino acids.

The V gene is TRBV19, the J gene TRBJ2-7; TCRdb gives TRBD1 as the D gene, but with no DNA this cannot be confirmed. CDR1 and CDR2 (germline): LNHDA, SQIVND (reference sequence). This CDR3 is 12 amino acids long. The CDR3 region is CASSSDRTEQYF. The full variable domain, rest sourced from reference TRBV19 and TRBJ2-7, is DGGITQSPKYLFRKEGQNVTLSCEQNLNHDAMYWYRQDPGQGLRLIYYSQIVNDFQKGDIAEGYSVSREKKESFPLTVTSAQKNPTAFYLCASSSDRTEQYFGPGTRLTVT.

The CDR3 here is CASSTSGRHQETQYF. V gene TRBV10-2 combines with J gene TRBJ2-5; TCRdb proposes TRBD2, but this gene call is untestable without DNA. This CDR3 region has 15 residues. Germline V CDR1 and CDR2: WSHSY, SAAADI.

The chain is built from TRBV20-1 and TRBJ2-7; the TRBD1 assignment by TCRdb is unverifiable without DNA. CDR1 and CDR2 from the germline V gene are DFQATT and SNEGSKA (reference sequence). The CDR3 extends over 14 amino acids. CDR3 in amino acids: CSAQGPGVLYEQYF.

The V gene is TRBV5-4, the J gene TRBJ1-2. The germline V gene has CDR1 SGHNT and CDR2 YYREEE (reference sequence). The CDR3 is made up of 13 amino acids. CDR3: CASSLGRGIGYTF.

The CDR3 reads CASSGDMAQPQHF. The V call is TRBV2, the J call TRBJ1-5. Germline V gene lookup returns CDR1 SNHLY and CDR2 FYNNEI. CDR3 length: 13 amino acids.